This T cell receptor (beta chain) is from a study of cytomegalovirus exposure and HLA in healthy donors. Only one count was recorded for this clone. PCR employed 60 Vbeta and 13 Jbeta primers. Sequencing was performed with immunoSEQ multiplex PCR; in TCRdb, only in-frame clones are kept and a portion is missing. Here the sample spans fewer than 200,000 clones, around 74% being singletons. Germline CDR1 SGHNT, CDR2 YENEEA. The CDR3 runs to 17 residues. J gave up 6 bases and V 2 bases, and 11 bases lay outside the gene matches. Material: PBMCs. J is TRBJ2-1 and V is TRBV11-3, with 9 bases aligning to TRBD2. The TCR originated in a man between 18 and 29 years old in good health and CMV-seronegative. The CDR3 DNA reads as TGTGCCAGCAGCTTATCACAGGGCGGACTAGCGATCAATGAGCAGTTCTTC. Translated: CASSLSQGGLAINEQFF.